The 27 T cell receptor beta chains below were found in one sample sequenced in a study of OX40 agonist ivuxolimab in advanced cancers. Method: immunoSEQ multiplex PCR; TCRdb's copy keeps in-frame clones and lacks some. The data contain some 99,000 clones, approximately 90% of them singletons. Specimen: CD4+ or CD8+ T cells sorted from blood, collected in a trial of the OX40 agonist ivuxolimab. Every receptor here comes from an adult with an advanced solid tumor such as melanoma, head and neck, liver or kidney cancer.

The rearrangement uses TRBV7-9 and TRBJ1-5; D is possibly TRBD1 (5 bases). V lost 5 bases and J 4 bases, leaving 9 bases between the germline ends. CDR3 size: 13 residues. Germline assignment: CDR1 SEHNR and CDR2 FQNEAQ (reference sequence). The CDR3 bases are TGTGCCAGCAGCGCTGGGGGTAATCAGCCCCAGCATTTT. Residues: CASSAGGNQPQHF.

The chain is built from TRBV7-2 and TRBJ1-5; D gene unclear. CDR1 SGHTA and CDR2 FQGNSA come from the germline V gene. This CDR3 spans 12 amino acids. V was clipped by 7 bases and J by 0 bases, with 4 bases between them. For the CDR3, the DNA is TGTGCCAGCACGGATAGCAATCAGCCCCAGCATTTT. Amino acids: CASTDSNQPQHF.

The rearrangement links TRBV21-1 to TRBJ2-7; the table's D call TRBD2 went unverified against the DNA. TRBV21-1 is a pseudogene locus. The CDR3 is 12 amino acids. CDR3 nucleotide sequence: TGTGCCAGCATCGTAAAAACCTACGAGCAGTACTTC. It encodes CASIVKTYEQYF.

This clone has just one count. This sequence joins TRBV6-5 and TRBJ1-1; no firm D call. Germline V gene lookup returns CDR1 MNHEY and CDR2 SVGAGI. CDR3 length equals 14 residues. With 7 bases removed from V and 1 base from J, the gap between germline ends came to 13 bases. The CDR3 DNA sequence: TGTGCCAGCATCGCCTCCCTGGGGAACACTGAAGCTTTCTTT. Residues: CASIASLGNTEAFF.

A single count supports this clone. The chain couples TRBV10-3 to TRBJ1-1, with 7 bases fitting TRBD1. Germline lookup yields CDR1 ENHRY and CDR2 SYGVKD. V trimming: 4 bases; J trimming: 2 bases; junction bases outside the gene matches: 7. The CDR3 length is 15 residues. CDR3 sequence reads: CAISVDRAGNTEAFF. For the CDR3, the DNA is TGTGCCATCAGTGTTGACAGGGCGGGAAACACTGAAGCTTTCTTT.

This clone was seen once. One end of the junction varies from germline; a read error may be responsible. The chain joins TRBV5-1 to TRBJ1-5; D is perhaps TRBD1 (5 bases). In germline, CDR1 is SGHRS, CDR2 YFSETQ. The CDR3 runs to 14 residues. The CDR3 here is CASSYSGTLRPQHF. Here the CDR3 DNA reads TGTGCCAGCAGCTACTCGGGGACGTTAAGGCCCCAGCATTTT.

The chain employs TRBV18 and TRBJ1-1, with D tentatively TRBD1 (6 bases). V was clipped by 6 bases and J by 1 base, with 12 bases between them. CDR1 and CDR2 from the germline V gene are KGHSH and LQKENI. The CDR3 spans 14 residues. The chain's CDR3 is CASSRQAENTEAFF. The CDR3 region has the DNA TGTGCCAGCTCTCGACAGGCGGAGAACACTGAAGCTTTCTTT. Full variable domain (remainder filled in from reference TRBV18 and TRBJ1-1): NAGVMQNPRHLVRRRGQEARLRCSPMKGHSHVYWYRQLPEEGLKFMVYLQKENIIDESGMPKERFSAEFPKEGPSILRIQQVVRGDSAAYFCASSRQAENTEAFFGQGTRLTVV.

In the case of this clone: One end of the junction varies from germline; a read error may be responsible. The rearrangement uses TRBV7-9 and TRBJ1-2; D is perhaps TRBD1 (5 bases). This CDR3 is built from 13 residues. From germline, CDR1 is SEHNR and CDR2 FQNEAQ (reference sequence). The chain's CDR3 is CASSSTAEAREIF. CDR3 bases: TGTGCCAGCAGCTCGACTGCGGAGGCCAGGGAGATATTC.

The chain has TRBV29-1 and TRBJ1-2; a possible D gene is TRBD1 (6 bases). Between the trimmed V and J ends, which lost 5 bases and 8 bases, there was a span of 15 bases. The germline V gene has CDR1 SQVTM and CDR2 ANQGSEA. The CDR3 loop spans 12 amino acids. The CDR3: CSVSHAGEGYTF. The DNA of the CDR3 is TGCAGCGTTAGCCACGCAGGGGAGGGCTACACCTTC.

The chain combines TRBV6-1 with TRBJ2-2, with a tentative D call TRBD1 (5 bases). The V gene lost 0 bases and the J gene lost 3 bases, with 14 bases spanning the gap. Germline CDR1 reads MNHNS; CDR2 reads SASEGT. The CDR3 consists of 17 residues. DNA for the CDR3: TGTGCCAGCAGTGAAGCGCTAGGGGCCACCGACACCGGGGAGCTGTTTTTT. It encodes CASSEALGATDTGELFF.

DNA of the CDR3: TGTGCCAGCGGCACCGACAGGGGAAACACTGAAGCTTTCTTT. Its protein is CASGTDRGNTEAFF. The chain couples TRBV2 to TRBJ1-1, with TRBD1 matching 8 bases. The trim removed 8 bases at V and 2 bases at J, leaving 7 bases unmatched. The CDR3 loop spans 14 amino acids. Germline lookup yields CDR1 SNHLY and CDR2 FYNNEI.

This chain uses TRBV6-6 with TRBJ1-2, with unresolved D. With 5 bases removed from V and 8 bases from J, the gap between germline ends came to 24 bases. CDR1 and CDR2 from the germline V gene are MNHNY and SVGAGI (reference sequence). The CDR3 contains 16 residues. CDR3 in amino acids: CASSPALGRTTGGYTF. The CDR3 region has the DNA TGTGCCAGCAGTCCCGCCCTTGGACGGACGACGGGCGGCTACACCTTC.

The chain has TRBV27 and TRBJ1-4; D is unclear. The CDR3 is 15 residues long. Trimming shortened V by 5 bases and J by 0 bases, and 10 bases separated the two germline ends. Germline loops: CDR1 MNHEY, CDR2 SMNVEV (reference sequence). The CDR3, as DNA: TGTGCCAGCAGTCAGCTCGCAGCAACTAATGAAAAACTGTTTTTT. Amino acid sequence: CASSQLAATNEKLFF.

CDR3 amino acids: CASSFGLGDGYTF. CDR3 nucleotide sequence: TGTGCCAGCAGCTTCGGACTTGGGGATGGCTACACCTTC. J is TRBJ1-2 and V is TRBV14; no firm D call. V was clipped by 5 bases and J by 6 bases, with 13 bases between them. The CDR3 has 13 residues. Germline V gene lookup returns CDR1 SGHDN and CDR2 FVKESK. Combining the CDR3 with reference TRBV14 and TRBJ1-2 gives the whole variable domain EAGVTQFPSHSVIEKGQTVTLRCDPISGHDNLYWYRRVMGKEIKFLLHFVKESKQDESGMPNNRFLAERTGGTYSTLKVQPAELEDSGVYFCASSFGLGDGYTFGSGTRLTVV.

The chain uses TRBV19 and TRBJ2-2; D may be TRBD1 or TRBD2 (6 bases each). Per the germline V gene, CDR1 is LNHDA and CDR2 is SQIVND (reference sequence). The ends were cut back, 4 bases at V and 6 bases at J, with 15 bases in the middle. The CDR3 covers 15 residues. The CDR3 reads CASSNRGLLAGELFF. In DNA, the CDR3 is TGTGCCAGTAGTAATCGGGGGCTCCTTGCCGGGGAGCTGTTTTTT.

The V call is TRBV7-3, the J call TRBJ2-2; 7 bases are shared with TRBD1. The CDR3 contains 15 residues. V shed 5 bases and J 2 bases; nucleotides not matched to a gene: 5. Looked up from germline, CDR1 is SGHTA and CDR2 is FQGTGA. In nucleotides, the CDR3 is TGTGCCAGCAGCCCCAGGGGGTTAAACACCGGGGAGCTGTTTTTT. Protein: CASSPRGLNTGELFF. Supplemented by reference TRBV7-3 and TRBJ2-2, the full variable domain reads GAGVSQTPSNKVTEKGKYVELRCDPISGHTALYWYRQSLGQGPEFLIYFQGTGAADDSGLPNDRFFAVRPEGSVSTLKIQRTERGDSAVYLCASSPRGLNTGELFFGEGSRLTVL.

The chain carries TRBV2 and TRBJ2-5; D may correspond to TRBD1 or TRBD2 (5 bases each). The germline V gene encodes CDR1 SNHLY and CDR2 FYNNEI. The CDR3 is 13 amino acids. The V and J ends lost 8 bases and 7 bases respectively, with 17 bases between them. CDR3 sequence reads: CASGRIPRGTQYF. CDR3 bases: TGTGCCAGCGGACGGATTCCGAGGGGGACCCAGTACTTC.

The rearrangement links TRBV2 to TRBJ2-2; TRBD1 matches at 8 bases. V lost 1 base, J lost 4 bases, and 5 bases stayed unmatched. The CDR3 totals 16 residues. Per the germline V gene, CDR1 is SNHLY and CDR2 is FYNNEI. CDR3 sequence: CASSEEQGAITGELFF. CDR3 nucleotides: TGTGCCAGCAGTGAAGAGCAGGGGGCCATCACCGGGGAGCTGTTTTTT.

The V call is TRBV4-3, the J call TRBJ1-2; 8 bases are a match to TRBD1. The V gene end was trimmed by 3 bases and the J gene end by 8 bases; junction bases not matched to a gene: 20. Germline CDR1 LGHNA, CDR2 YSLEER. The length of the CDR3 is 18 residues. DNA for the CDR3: TGCGCCAGCAGCCATAGGTTAGGGCAGGGGGCGAACCCGGGGGGCTACACCTTC. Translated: CASSHRLGQGANPGGYTF.

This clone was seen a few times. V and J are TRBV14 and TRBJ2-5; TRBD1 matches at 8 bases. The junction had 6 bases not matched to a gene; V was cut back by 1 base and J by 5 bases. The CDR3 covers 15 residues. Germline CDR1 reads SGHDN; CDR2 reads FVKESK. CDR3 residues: CASSQAQGAWETQYF. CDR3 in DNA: TGTGCCAGCAGCCAAGCCCAGGGGGCTTGGGAGACCCAGTACTTC.

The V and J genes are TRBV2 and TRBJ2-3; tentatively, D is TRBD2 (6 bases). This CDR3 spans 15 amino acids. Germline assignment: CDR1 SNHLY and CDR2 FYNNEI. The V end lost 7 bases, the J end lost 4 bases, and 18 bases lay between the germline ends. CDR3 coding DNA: TGTGCCAGCACCTGGGACTCCAAAAGGCCAGATACGCAGTATTTT. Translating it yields CASTWDSKRPDTQYF.

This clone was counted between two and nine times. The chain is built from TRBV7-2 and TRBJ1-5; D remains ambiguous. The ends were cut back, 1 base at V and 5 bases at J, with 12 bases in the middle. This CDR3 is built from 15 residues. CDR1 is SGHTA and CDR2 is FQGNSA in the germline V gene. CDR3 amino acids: CASSLVYKADQPQHF. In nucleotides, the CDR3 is TGTGCCAGCAGCTTAGTCTACAAGGCGGATCAGCCCCAGCATTTT.

The CDR3 DNA follows: TGTGCCAGCACCCAGGGTGGGACGCAGTATTTT. Protein sequence: CASTQGGTQYF. This chain links TRBV6-5 with TRBJ2-3; a weak D match, TRBD1 (5 bases). This CDR3 comprises 11 residues. V gave up 7 bases and J gave up 9 bases, with 11 bases separating them. Germline lookup yields CDR1 MNHEY and CDR2 SVGAGI.

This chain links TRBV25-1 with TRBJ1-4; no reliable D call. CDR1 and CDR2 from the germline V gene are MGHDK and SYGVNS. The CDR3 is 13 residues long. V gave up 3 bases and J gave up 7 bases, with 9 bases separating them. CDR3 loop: CASSDPIGEKLFF. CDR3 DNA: TGTGCCAGCAGTGATCCTATTGGTGAAAAACTGTTTTTT.

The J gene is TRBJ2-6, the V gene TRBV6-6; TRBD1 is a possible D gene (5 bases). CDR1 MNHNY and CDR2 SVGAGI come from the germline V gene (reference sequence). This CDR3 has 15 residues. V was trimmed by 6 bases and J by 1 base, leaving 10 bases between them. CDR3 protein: CASRDTDSGANVLTF. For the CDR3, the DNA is TGTGCCAGCAGGGACACAGATTCTGGGGCCAACGTCCTGACTTTC.

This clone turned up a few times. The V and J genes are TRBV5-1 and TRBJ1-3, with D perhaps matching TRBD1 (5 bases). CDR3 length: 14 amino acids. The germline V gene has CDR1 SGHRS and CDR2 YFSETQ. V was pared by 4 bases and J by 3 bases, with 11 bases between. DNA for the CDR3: TGCGCCAGCAGCCCGCAGGGTGGTGGAAACACCATATATTTT. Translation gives CASSPQGGGNTIYF.

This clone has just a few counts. CDR3 coding DNA: TGTGCCAGCAGTGAAGAACAGGGTGGGGATTCACCCCTCCACTTT. Translated, it gives CASSEEQGGDSPLHF. The rearrangement links TRBV2 to TRBJ1-6; maybe TRBD1 (6 bases). CDR1 SNHLY and CDR2 FYNNEI come from the germline V gene. Trimming removed 1 base from V and 8 bases from J, with 12 bases in between. CDR3 length: 15 amino acids.